Described below is a single T cell receptor (beta chain) sequence and its context. Each sample yielded at least 5.5 micrograms of PBMC total RNA. For the second PCR, which ran for 7 to 11 cycles, a sample-barcoded 5' primer and a J-beta primer mix were used. TCRdb reanalysed the 5' RACE reads using MiXCR and keeps one entry per CDR3 protein. The table records nearly 1 million distinct CDR3 sequences, roughly 51% of them present only once. There are 14 residues in the CDR3. J lost 0 bases, V lost 7 bases, and 8 bases had no gene match. Germline V gene lookup returns CDR1 SQVTM and CDR2 ANQGSEA. This sample was included in a study of blood T cells in healthy people across ages.

This sequence originates from a woman aged 55-70 years in good health. Input material: blood. The chain couples TRBV29-1 to TRBJ1-1, with TRBD1 identical over 7 bases. The CDR3 bases are TGCAGCGCCGGTAAGGACAGGTTGAACACTGAAGCTTTCTTT. Translated: CSAGKDRLNTEAFF.